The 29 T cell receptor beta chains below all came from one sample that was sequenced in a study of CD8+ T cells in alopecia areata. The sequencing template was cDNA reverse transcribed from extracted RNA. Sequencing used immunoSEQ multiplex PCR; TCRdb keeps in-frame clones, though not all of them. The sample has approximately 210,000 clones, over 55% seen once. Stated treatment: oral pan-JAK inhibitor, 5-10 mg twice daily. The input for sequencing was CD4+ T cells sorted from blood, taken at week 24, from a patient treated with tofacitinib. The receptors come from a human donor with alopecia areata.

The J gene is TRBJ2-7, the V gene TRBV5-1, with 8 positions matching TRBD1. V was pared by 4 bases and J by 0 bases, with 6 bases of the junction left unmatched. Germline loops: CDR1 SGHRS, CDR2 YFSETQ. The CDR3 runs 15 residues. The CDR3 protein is CASSPGQGTSYEQYF. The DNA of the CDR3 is TGCGCCAGCAGCCCTGGACAGGGAACCTCCTACGAGCAGTACTTC.

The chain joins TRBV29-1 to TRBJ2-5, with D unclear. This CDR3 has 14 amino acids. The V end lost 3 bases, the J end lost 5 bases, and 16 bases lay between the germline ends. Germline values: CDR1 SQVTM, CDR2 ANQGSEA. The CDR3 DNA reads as TGCAGCGTTGATTCGGGCATGCGGTTGGAGACCCAGTACTTC. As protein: CSVDSGMRLETQYF.

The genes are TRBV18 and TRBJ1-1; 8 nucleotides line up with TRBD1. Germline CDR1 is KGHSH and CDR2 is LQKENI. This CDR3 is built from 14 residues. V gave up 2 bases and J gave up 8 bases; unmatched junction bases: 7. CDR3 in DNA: TGTGCCAGCTCACCAGGGACAGGTACTGCCGAAGCTTTCTTT. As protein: CASSPGTGTAEAFF.

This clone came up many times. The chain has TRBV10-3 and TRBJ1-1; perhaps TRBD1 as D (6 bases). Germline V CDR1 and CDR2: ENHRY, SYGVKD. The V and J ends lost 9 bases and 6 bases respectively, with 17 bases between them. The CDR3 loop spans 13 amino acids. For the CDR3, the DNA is TGTGCCATTGCTCGGGACATTTACTCTGAAGCTTTCTTT. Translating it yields CAIARDIYSEAFF.

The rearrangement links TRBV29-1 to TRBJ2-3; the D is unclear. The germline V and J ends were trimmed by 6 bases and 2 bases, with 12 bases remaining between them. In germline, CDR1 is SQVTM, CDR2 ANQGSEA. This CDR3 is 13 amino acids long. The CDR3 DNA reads TGCAGCGTGAGAGGATTGAACACAGATACGCAGTATTTT. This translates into CSVRGLNTDTQYF.

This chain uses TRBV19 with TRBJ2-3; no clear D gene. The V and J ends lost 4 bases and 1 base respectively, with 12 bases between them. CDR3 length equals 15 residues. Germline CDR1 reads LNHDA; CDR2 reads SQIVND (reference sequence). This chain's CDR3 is CASSNPGSGTDTQYF. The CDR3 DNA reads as TGTGCCAGTAGTAATCCGGGTTCCGGCACAGATACGCAGTATTTT.

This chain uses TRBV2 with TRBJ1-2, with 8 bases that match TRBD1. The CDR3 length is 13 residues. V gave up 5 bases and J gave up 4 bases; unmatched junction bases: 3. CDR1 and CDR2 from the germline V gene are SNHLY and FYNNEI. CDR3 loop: CASSQQGGYGYTF. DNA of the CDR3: TGTGCCAGCAGTCAACAGGGGGGCTATGGCTACACCTTC.

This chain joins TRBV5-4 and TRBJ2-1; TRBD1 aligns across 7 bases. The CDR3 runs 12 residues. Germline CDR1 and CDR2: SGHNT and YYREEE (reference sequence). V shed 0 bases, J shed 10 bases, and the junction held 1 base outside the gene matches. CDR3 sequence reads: CASSLADREQFF. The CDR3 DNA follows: TGTGCCAGCAGCTTGGCGGACAGGGAGCAGTTCTTC.

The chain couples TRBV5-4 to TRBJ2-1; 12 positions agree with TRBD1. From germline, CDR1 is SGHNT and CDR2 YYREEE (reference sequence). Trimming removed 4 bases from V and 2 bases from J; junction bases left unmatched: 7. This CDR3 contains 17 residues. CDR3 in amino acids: CASSQGTGGGTYNEQFF. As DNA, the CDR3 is TGTGCCAGCAGCCAAGGGACAGGGGGCGGCACCTACAATGAGCAGTTCTTC.

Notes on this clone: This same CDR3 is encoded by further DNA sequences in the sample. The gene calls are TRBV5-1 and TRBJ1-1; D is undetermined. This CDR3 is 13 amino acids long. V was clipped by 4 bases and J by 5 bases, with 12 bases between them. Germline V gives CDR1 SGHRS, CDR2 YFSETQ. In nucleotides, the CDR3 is TGCGCCAGCAGCCCGGGAGTTGGAACTGAAGCTTTCTTT. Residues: CASSPGVGTEAFF.

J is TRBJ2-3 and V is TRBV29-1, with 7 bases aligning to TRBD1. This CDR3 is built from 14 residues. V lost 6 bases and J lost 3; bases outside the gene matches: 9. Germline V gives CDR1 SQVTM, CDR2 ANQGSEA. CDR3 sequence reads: CSVVVRGRTDTQYF. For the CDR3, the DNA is TGCAGCGTAGTGGTAAGGGGGCGGACAGATACGCAGTATTTT.

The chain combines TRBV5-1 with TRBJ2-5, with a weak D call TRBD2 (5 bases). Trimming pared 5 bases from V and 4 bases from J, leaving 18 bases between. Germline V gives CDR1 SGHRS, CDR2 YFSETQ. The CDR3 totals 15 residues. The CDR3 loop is CASRKNGVPTETQYF. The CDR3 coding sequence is TGCGCCAGCAGGAAAAACGGGGTTCCGACAGAGACCCAGTACTTC. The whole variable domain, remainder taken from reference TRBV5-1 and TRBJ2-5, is KAGVTQTPRYLIKTRGQQVTLSCSPISGHRSVSWYQQTPGQGLQFLFEYFSETQRNKGNFPGRFSGRQFSNSRSEMNVSTLELGDSALYLCASRKNGVPTETQYFGPGTRLLVL.

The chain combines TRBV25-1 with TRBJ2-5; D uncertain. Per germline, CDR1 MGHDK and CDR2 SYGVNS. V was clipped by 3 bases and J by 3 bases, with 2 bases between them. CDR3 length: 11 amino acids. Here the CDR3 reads CASSDEETQYF. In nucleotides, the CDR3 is TGTGCCAGCAGTGACGAAGAGACCCAGTACTTC.

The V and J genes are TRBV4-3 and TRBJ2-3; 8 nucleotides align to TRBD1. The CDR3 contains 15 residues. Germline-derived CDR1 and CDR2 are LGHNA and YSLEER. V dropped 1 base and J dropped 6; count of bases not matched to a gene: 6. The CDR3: CASSQGFQGADTQYF. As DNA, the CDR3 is TGCGCCAGCAGCCAAGGGTTCCAGGGGGCCGATACGCAGTATTTT.

The CDR3 DNA is TGCGCCAGCAACAACGCGGGGTCCTCCTACGAGCAGTACTTC. This gives the protein CASNNAGSSYEQYF. The rearrangement joins TRBV5-1 to TRBJ2-7, with D perhaps matching TRBD2 (6 bases). The germline V gene encodes CDR1 SGHRS and CDR2 YFSETQ. V lost 6 bases to trimming and J lost 0 bases, with 13 bases between them. The CDR3 length is 14 residues.

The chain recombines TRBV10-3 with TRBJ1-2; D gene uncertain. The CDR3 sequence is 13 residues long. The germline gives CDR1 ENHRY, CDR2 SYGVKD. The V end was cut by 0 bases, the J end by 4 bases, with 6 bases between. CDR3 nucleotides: TGTGCCATCAGTGAGTCCGGCAGCTATGGCTACACCTTC. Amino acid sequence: CAISESGSYGYTF.

The CDR3 region has the DNA TGCAGCGCCCAAGGACTTCGATATGGCTACACCTTC. This translates into CSAQGLRYGYTF. This chain uses TRBV29-1 with TRBJ1-2; D call uncertain. Trimming took 7 bases from V and 5 from J, leaving 14 bases between them. The CDR3 totals 12 residues. Germline lookup yields CDR1 SQVTM and CDR2 ANQGSEA.

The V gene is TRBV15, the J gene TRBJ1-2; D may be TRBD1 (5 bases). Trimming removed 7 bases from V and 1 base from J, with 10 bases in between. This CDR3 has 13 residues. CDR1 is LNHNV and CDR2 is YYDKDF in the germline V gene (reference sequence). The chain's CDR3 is CATKEGSNYGYTF. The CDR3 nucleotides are TGTGCCACCAAGGAGGGGAGTAACTATGGCTACACCTTC.

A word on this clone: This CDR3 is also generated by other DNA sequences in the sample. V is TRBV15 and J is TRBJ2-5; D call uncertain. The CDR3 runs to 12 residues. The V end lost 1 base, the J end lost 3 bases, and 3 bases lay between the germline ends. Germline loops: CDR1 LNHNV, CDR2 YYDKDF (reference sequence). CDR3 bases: TGTGCCACCAGCAGAGGGGAAGAGACCCAGTACTTC. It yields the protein CATSRGEETQYF.

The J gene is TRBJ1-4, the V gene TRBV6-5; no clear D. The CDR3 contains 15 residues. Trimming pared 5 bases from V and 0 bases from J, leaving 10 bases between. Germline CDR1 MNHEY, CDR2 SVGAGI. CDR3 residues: CASSPYGTTNEKLFF. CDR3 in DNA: TGTGCCAGCAGTCCTTACGGTACAACTAATGAAAAACTGTTTTTT.

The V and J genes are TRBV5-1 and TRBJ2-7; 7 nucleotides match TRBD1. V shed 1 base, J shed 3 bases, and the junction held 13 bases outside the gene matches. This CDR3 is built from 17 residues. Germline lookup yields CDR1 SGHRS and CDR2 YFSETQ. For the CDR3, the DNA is TGCGCCAGCAGCTTGTACTTAAAAACAGGGGATGTCTACGAGCAGTACTTC. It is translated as CASSLYLKTGDVYEQYF.

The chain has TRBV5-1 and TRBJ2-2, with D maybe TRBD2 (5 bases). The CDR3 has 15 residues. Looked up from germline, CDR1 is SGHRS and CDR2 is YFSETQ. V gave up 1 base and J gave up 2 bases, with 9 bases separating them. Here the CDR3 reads CASSLREGNTGELFF. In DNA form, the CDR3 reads TGCGCCAGCAGCTTGCGAGAGGGAAACACCGGGGAGCTGTTTTTT.

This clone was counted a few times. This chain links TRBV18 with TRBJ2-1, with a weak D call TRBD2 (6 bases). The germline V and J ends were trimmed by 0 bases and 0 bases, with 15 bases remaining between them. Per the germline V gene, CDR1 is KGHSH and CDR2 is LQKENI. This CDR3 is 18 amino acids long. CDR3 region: CASSPPSRSGDSYNEQFF. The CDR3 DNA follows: TGTGCCAGCTCACCACCAAGCCGGTCGGGGGACTCCTACAATGAGCAGTTCTTC. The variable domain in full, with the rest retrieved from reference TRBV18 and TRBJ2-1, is NAGVMQNPRHLVRRRGQEARLRCSPMKGHSHVYWYRQLPEEGLKFMVYLQKENIIDESGMPKERFSAEFPKEGPSILRIQQVVRGDSAAYFCASSPPSRSGDSYNEQFFGPGTRLTVL.

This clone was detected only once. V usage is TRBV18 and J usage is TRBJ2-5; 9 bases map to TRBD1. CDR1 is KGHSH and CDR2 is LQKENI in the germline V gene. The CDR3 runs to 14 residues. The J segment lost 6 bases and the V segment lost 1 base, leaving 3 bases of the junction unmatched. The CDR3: CASSPLGQGQTQYF. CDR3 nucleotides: TGTGCCAGCTCACCACTGGGACAGGGACAGACCCAGTACTTC. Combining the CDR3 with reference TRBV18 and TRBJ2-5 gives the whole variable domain NAGVMQNPRHLVRRRGQEARLRCSPMKGHSHVYWYRQLPEEGLKFMVYLQKENIIDESGMPKERFSAEFPKEGPSILRIQQVVRGDSAAYFCASSPLGQGQTQYFGPGTRLLVL.

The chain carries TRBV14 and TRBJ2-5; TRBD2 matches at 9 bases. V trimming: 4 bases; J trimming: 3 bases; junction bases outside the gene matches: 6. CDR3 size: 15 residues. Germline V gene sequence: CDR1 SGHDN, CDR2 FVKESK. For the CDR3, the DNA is TGTGCCAGCAGCCCCCGGACTAGCGCCGAAGAGACCCAGTACTTC. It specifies CASSPRTSAEETQYF.

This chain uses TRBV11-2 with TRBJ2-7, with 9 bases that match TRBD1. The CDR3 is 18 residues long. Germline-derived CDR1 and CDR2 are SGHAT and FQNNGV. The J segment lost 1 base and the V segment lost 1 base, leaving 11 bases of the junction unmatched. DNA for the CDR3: TGTGCCAGCAGCTTAGCGGGACAGGGATTTCGAAAGTCCTACGAGCAGTACTTC. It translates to CASSLAGQGFRKSYEQYF.

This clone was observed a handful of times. The CDR3 DNA is TGCAGCGTCGAGGGCCAGCGGGGAAACCAAGAGACCCAGTACTTC. Protein: CSVEGQRGNQETQYF. The V call is TRBV29-1, the J call TRBJ2-5, with 7 bases matching TRBD2. Germline CDR1 reads SQVTM; CDR2 reads ANQGSEA. The CDR3 is made up of 15 amino acids. V was clipped by 6 bases and J by 0 bases; unmatched bases: 10.

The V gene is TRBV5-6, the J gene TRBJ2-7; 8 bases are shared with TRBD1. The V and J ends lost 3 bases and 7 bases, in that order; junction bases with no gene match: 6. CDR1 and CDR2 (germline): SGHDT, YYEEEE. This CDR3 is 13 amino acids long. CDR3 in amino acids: CASSWGQEREQYF. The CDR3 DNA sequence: TGTGCCAGCAGCTGGGGACAGGAAAGGGAGCAGTACTTC.

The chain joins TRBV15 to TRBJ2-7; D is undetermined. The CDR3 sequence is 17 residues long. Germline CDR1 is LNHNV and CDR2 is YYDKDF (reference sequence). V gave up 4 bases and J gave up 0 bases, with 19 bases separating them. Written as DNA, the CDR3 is TGTGCCACCAGCAAACAGTTACATAGCAAGGACTCCTACGAGCAGTACTTC. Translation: CATSKQLHSKDSYEQYF.